The 8 T cell receptor beta chains reported below all come from one sample, sequenced in a study of radiation and T cells in renal cell carcinoma. Time point denoted: baseline pretreatment blood. Treatment in this sample: 15 Gy SBRT to primary tumor, nephrectomy 4 weeks later. Measured with immunoSEQ multiplex PCR; TCRdb has only the in-frame clones, and not every one. The table records tens of thousands of clones, roughly four fifths of them present only once. The specimen was blood, collected from a patient whose treatment included radiotherapy and nephrectomy. These receptors originate from a woman in her 70s with renal cell carcinoma.

This clone was seen a few times. This chain links TRBV7-2 with TRBJ2-7; maybe TRBD2 (6 bases). CDR1 SGHTA and CDR2 FQGNSA come from the germline V gene. The V end lost 5 bases, the J end lost 6 bases, and 14 bases lay between the germline ends. The CDR3 loop spans 13 amino acids. The DNA of the CDR3 is TGTGCCAGCAGCCTCCGGAGGGTGGGCGAGCAGTACTTC. Its translation: CASSLRRVGEQYF.

CDR3 DNA: TGTGCCAGCAGCTTGTGGGCAGGGGGCGATAACTATGGCTACACCTTC. Amino acids: CASSLWAGGDNYGYTF. The gene calls are TRBV5-8 and TRBJ1-2; 8 positions match TRBD1. This CDR3 has 16 residues. Unmatched junction bases numbered 6, after V lost 1 base and J lost 1 base. Germline values: CDR1 SGHTS, CDR2 YDEGEE.

The chain couples TRBV11-2 to TRBJ2-5; D is possibly TRBD2 (5 bases). Looked up from germline, CDR1 is SGHAT and CDR2 is FQNNGV. Deletions cut 4 bases from V and 5 bases from J, with 17 bases between. The CDR3 is 15 amino acids. CDR3 coding DNA: TGTGCCAGCAGCTACTTCCTAGCTCCGGGGGAGACCCAGTACTTC. Protein sequence: CASSYFLAPGETQYF.

The chain uses TRBV5-1 and TRBJ2-3; D possibly corresponds to TRBD2 (6 bases). This CDR3 is 15 amino acids long. Looked up from germline, CDR1 is SGHRS and CDR2 is YFSETQ. V was cut by 5 bases and J by 0 bases, with 13 bases left in between. CDR3 residues: CASSQRGTSTDTQYF. In DNA form, the CDR3 reads TGCGCCAGCAGTCAACGGGGGACTAGCACAGATACGCAGTATTTT.

This chain joins TRBV5-4 and TRBJ2-1, with TRBD1 matching 11 bases. Germline V lookup: CDR1 SGHNT, CDR2 YYREEE (reference sequence). The CDR3 runs 16 residues. V trimming: 4 bases; J trimming: 2 bases; junction bases outside the gene matches: 5. CDR3 in DNA: TGTGCCAGCAGCCCGGGACAGGGGGGAACCTACAATGAGCAGTTCTTC. This translates into CASSPGQGGTYNEQFF.

This rearrangement joins TRBV4-2 to TRBJ2-2, with TRBD2 matching over 7 bases. The length of the CDR3 is 15 residues. After removal of 0 bases from V and 10 bases from J, the junction contained 8 bases not matched to a gene. CDR1 is LGHNA and CDR2 is YNFKEQ in the germline V gene. The CDR3 bases are TGTGCCAGCAGCCAAGAATTGGGCGGGAGAGTGGAGCTGTTTTTT. Amino acid sequence: CASSQELGGRVELFF.

This chain connects TRBV7-9 to TRBJ2-1; 10 nucleotides agree with TRBD1. Germline trimming cut 2 bases from V and 0 bases from J; bases unmatched to any gene: 4. CDR1 is SEHNR and CDR2 is FQNEAQ in the germline V gene (reference sequence). This CDR3 region has 17 residues. DNA for the CDR3: TGTGCCAGCAGCTTAAGACAGGGGGCGAGCTCCTACAATGAGCAGTTCTTC. The encoded protein is CASSLRQGASSYNEQFF.

The rearrangement joins TRBV10-3 to TRBJ1-2; TRBD1 matches 10 bases. Germline V gene data show CDR1 as ENHRY and CDR2 as SYGVKD. V dropped 1 base and J dropped 12; count of bases not matched to a gene: 8. CDR3 length: 14 residues. CDR3 sequence reads: CAISEYDRGQGDTF. The DNA of the CDR3 is TGTGCCATCAGTGAGTACGACAGGGGGCAGGGAGACACCTTC.